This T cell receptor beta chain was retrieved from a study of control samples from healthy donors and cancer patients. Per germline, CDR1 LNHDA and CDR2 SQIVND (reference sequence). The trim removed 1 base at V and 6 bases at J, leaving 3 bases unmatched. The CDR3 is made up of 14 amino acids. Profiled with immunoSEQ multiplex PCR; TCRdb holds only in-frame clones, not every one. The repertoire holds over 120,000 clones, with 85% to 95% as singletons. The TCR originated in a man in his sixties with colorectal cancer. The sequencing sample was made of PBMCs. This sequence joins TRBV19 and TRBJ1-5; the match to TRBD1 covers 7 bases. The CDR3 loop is CASSIGAGGQPQHF. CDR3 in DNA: TGTGCCAGTAGTATAGGGGCAGGGGGTCAGCCCCAGCATTTT.